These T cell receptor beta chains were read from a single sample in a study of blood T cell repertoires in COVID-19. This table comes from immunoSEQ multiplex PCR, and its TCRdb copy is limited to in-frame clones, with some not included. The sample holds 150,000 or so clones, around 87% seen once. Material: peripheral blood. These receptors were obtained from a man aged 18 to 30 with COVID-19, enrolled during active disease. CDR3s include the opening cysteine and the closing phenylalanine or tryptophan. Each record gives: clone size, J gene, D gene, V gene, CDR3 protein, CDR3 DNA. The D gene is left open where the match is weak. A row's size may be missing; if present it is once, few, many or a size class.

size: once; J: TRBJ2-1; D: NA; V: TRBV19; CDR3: CASSMAGRYNEQFF; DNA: TGTGCCAGTAGTATGGCGGGACGCTACAATGAGCAGTTCTTC
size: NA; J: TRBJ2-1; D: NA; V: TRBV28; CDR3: CASSHSETGGLPWNEQFF; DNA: TGTGCCAGCTCGCACAGCGAAACAGGCGGCCTCCCTTGGAATGAGCAGTTCTTC
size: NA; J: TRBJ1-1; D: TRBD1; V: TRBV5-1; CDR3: CASSLGDRRPNTEAFF; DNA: TGCGCCAGCAGCTTGGGGGACAGGAGACCGAACACTGAAGCTTTCTTT
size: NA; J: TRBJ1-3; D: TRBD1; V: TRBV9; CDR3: CASSVSGGGNTIYF; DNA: TGTGCCAGCAGCGTTTCAGGGGGTGGAAACACCATATATTTT
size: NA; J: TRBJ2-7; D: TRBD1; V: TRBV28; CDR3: CASSTGTGEYEQYF; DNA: TGTGCCAGCAGTACCGGGACAGGGGAATACGAGCAGTACTTC
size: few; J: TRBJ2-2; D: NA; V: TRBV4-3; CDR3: CASSHAAYYANTGELFF; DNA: TGCGCCAGCAGCCATGCCGCTTACTACGCGAACACCGGGGAGCTGTTTTTT
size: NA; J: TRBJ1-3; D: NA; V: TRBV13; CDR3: CASSSPGLFSGNTIYF; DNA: TGTGCCAGCAGCTCCCCGGGACTGTTCTCTGGAAACACCATATATTTT
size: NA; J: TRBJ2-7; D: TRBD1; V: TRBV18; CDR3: CASSLRDSYYEQYF; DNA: TGTGCCAGCTCACTCCGGGACAGCTACTACGAGCAGTACTTC
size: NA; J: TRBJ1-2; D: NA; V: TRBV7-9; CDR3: CASTAGGYGYTF; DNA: TGTGCCAGCACCGCGGGGGGCTATGGCTACACCTTC
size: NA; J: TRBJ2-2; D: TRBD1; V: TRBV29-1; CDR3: CSVAGTGVSGELFF; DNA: TGCAGCGTAGCCGGGACAGGGGTGTCCGGGGAGCTGTTTTTT
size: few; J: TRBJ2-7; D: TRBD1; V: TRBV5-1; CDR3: CASSNRQGASYEQYF; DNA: TGCGCCAGCAGCAATAGACAGGGGGCATCCTACGAGCAGTACTTC
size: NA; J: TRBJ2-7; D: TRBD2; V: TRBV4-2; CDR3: CASSPILAGSYEQYF; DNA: TGTGCCAGCAGCCCGATCCTAGCGGGTTCCTACGAGCAGTACTTC
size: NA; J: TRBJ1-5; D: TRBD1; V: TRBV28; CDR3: CASSSRAGQGSQPQHF; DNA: TGTGCCAGCAGTTCTCGGGCCGGACAGGGGAGTCAGCCCCAGCATTTT
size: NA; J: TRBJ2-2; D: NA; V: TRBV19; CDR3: CASSGRRGVVAGELFF; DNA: TGTGCCAGTAGTGGTAGGAGGGGCGTTGTGGCCGGGGAGCTGTTTTTT
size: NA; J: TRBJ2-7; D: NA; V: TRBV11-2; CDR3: CASSPIGFYEQYF; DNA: TGTGCCAGCAGCCCTATCGGGTTCTACGAGCAGTACTTC
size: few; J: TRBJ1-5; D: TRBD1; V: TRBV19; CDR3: CASRYRGIDQPQHF; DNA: TGTGCCAGTAGGTACAGGGGGATTGATCAGCCCCAGCATTTT
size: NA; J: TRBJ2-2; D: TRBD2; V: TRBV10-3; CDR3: CAIAGDRGGLAGRIEDTGELFF; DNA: TGTGCCATCGCAGGGGACAGGGGGGGACTAGCGGGAAGAATTGAGGACACCGGGGAGCTGTTTTTT
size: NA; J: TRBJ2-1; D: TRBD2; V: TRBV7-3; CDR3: CASSDGTSGDNEQFF; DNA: TGTGCCAGCAGCGACGGGACTAGCGGCGACAATGAGCAGTTCTTC
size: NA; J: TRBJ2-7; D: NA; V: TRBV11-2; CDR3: CASSFGTPAYEQYF; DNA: TGTGCCAGCAGCTTTGGGACACCCGCCTACGAGCAGTACTTC
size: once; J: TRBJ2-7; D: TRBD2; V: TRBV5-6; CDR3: CASSRTSGYEQYF; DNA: TGTGCCAGCAGCCGGACTAGCGGATACGAGCAGTACTTC
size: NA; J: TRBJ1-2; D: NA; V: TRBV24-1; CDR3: CATSDPLTGEYGYTF; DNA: TGTGCCACCAGTGATCCCCTGACAGGTGAATACGGCTACACCTTC
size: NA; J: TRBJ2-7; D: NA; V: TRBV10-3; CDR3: CAISDPGTRGNYEQYF; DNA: TGTGCCATCAGTGACCCCGGGACCAGGGGAAATTACGAGCAGTACTTC
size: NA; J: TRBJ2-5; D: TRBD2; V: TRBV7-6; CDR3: CASSLAAGLGLIETQYF; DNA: TGTGCCAGCAGCTTAGCGGCGGGACTAGGCCTGATAGAGACCCAGTACTTC
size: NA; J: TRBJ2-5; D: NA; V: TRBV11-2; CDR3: CASSLNSQETQYF; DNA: TGTGCCAGCAGCTTGAACAGTCAAGAGACCCAGTACTTC
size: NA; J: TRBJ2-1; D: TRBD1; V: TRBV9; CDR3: CASSRDRRYNEQFF; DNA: TGTGCCAGCAGCCGGGACAGGCGCTACAATGAGCAGTTCTTC